Following are 11 T cell receptor beta chains from one sample sequenced in a study of shared clonotypes between healthy human individuals. Sequencing used immunoSEQ multiplex PCR; TCRdb keeps in-frame clones, though not all of them. Of 2 million to 2.5 million clones listed, approximately 90% are singletons. Input material: naive CD4+ T cells from PBMCs. Indicated subset: CD45RA+ positively selected. The receptor set was obtained from a man younger than 35 in good health. Some clones in this sample may be carry-over from other donors' samples.

The V and J genes are TRBV19 and TRBJ2-5; D gene ambiguous. Germline V CDR1 and CDR2: LNHDA, SQIVND (reference sequence). V lost 1 base, J lost 1 base, and 10 bases lay in between. The CDR3 length is 15 residues. CDR3 DNA: TGTGCCAGTAGTATAGCCGGCTTTCCCCAAGAGACCCAGTACTTC. Translating gives CASSIAGFPQETQYF. Full variable domain (rest looked up from reference TRBV19 and TRBJ2-5): DGGITQSPKYLFRKEGQNVTLSCEQNLNHDAMYWYRQDPGQGLRLIYYSQIVNDFQKGDIAEGYSVSREKKESFPLTVTSAQKNPTAFYLCASSIAGFPQETQYFGPGTRLLVL.

The V and J genes are TRBV5-1 and TRBJ1-1; D is unclear. V lost 1 base and J 1 base, leaving 8 bases between the germline ends. Looked up from germline, CDR1 is SGHRS and CDR2 is YFSETQ. The CDR3 sequence is 14 residues long. CDR3 amino acids: CASSLQQQNTEAFF. The CDR3 DNA reads as TGCGCCAGCAGCTTGCAACAGCAGAACACTGAAGCTTTCTTT.

The V call is TRBV27, the J call TRBJ1-2; D unclear. Germline CDR1 and CDR2: MNHEY and SMNVEV (reference sequence). V was clipped by 6 bases and J by 1 base, with 6 bases between them. The CDR3 consists of 12 residues. This CDR3 reads CASRESNYGYTF. The DNA of the CDR3 is TGTGCCAGCAGGGAAAGTAACTATGGCTACACCTTC.

Worth noting for this clone: Other DNA sequences in this specimen translate into the identical CDR3. The CDR3 is CASSVGRAGELFF. As DNA, the CDR3 is TGTGCCAGCAGCGTAGGCAGGGCCGGGGAGCTGTTTTTT. The V call is TRBV9, the J call TRBJ2-2, with a possible D match to TRBD1 (5 bases). Germline V gives CDR1 SGDLS, CDR2 YYNGEE. The CDR3 totals 13 residues. The V gene lost 0 bases and the J gene lost 6 bases, with 6 bases spanning the gap.

V gene TRBV27 combines with J gene TRBJ2-3; 13 bases are shared with TRBD2. The CDR3 consists of 17 residues. Trimming took 5 bases from V and 6 from J; bases not matched to a gene: 11. The germline V gene has CDR1 MNHEY and CDR2 SMNVEV (reference sequence). Written as DNA, the CDR3 is TGTGCCAGCAGTCCATCATCGACTAGCGGGAGGTGGGATACGCAGTATTTT. This sequence encodes CASSPSSTSGRWDTQYF.

The chain has TRBV28 and TRBJ1-1, with D tentatively TRBD1 (5 bases). Germline lookup yields CDR1 MDHEN and CDR2 SYDVKM. This CDR3 is 16 amino acids long. V lost 6 bases to trimming and J lost 6 bases, with 23 bases between them. In DNA form, the CDR3 reads TGTGCCAGCAGCTCTACTTTCAGGGTTCGGGACGCTGAAGCTTTCTTT. The encoded protein is CASSSTFRVRDAEAFF.

This clone was recorded once. The CDR3 spells CASGREFEQFF. As DNA, the CDR3 is TGTGCCAGCGGGCGGGAGTTTGAGCAGTTCTTC. The chain uses TRBV2 and TRBJ2-1; 7 nucleotides line up with TRBD2. CDR1 is SNHLY, CDR2 FYNNEI, per germline. J was trimmed by 9 bases and V by 8 bases; bases with no gene match: 4. The CDR3 has 11 residues.

The chain's CDR3 is CASSPRGRGGVTEAFF. CDR3 DNA sequence: TGTGCCAGCAGCCCACGAGGGAGGGGAGGGGTTACTGAAGCTTTCTTT. The J gene is TRBJ1-1, the V gene TRBV9, with a possible D match to TRBD1 (5 bases). Germline assignment: CDR1 SGDLS and CDR2 YYNGEE. Trimming shortened V by 4 bases and J by 5 bases, and 21 bases separated the two germline ends. CDR3 length: 16 residues.

This CDR3 is CASSWGPGQSLEQFF. The CDR3 nucleotides read TGTGCCAGCAGCTGGGGCCCGGGACAGTCTCTTGAGCAGTTCTTC. The chain joins TRBV6-6 to TRBJ2-1; 7 bases agree with TRBD1. CDR3 length: 15 amino acids. Germline V lookup: CDR1 MNHNY, CDR2 SVGAGI (reference sequence). The trim removed 6 bases at V and 9 bases at J, leaving 14 bases unmatched.

To note about this clone: The same CDR3 is also encoded by other DNA sequences in this sample. The chain links TRBV27 to TRBJ2-3, with D perhaps matching TRBD1 (6 bases). V was cut by 0 bases and J by 0 bases, with 7 bases left in between. The CDR3 loop spans 15 amino acids. Germline V gene lookup returns CDR1 MNHEY and CDR2 SMNVEV (reference sequence). CDR3 DNA: TGTGCCAGCAGTTTATCCGGGACAAGCACAGATACGCAGTATTTT. Amino acid sequence: CASSLSGTSTDTQYF.

The CDR3 DNA is TGTGCCAGCTCACCACCAAACAGGATTCTCTACAATGAGCAGTTCTTC. Translated: CASSPPNRILYNEQFF. The chain joins TRBV18 to TRBJ2-1; D is possibly TRBD1 (5 bases). V dropped 0 bases and J dropped 3 bases, with 12 bases sitting between them. Looked up from germline, CDR1 is KGHSH and CDR2 is LQKENI. The CDR3 runs to 16 residues.